This is a list of T cell receptor beta chains from one sample in a study of beta chain features in type 1 diabetes. Generated by immunoSEQ multiplex PCR, the TCRdb table keeps only in-frame clones and is missing some. The table has about 370,000 clones, 8% to 10% seen once. Sequences were obtained from central memory CD4+ T cells from blood. Source of these receptors: a young man with type 1 diabetes. Each CDR3 is given with its conserved first and last residue. Fields, in order: D gene, J gene, V gene, clone size, CDR3 DNA, CDR3 protein. The D gene is left open where the match is weak. Clone size is shown for a subset of rows, as once, few, many or a class of expanded clone.

D: NA
J: TRBJ2-3
V: TRBV4-1
size: few
DNA: TGCGCCAGCAGCCAAGGGTACACAAGCACAGATACGCAGTATTTT
CDR3: CASSQGYTSTDTQYF

D: TRBD1
J: TRBJ2-7
V: TRBV5-1
size: few
DNA: TGCGCCAGCAGGACACAGGGGAGCTCCTACGAGCAGTACTTC
CDR3: CASRTQGSSYEQYF

D: NA
J: TRBJ2-4
V: TRBV7-9
size: many
DNA: TGTGCCAGCAGCTTAGGCAGGGAGGACATTCAGTACTTC
CDR3: CASSLGREDIQYF

D: NA
J: TRBJ2-3
V: TRBV5-4
size: few
DNA: TGTGCCAGCAGCCGCGAAGTGCTGAATTCGGGGACAGATACGCAGTATTTT
CDR3: CASSREVLNSGTDTQYF

D: NA
J: TRBJ1-1
V: TRBV9
size: few
DNA: TGTGCCAGCAGGAGGGGGTTTAATCTTGGCACTGAAGCTTTCTTT
CDR3: CASRRGFNLGTEAFF

D: NA
J: TRBJ2-5
V: TRBV7-9
size: NA
DNA: TGTGCCAGCACCCCCGGGGGCAGTTGGAAGACCCAGTACTTC
CDR3: CASTPGGSWKTQYF

D: NA
J: TRBJ2-7
V: TRBV18
size: few
DNA: TGTGCCAGCTCACCACGGCTAGCTTCACGCGAGCAGTACTTC
CDR3: CASSPRLASREQYF

D: NA
J: TRBJ2-1
V: TRBV11-2
size: few
DNA: TGTGCCAGCAGCTTAGAAGGGGGCGGAGGGACCAGGAATGAGCAGTTCTTC
CDR3: CASSLEGGGGTRNEQFF

D: TRBD1
J: TRBJ2-4
V: TRBV5-1
size: few
DNA: TGCGCCAGCGGGACAGGAAACATTCAGTACTTC
CDR3: CASGTGNIQYF

D: NA
J: TRBJ2-5
V: TRBV18
size: few
DNA: TGTGCCAGCTCACCAAGAGGTGGCCACCAAGAGACCCAGTACTTC
CDR3: CASSPRGGHQETQYF

D: TRBD1
J: TRBJ2-2
V: TRBV7-3
size: few
DNA: TGTGCCAGCAGCCTCCACCGGGGACAGGGTCCCACCGGGGAGCTGTTTTTT
CDR3: CASSLHRGQGPTGELFF

D: NA
J: TRBJ2-6
V: TRBV7-2
size: many
DNA: TGTGCCAGCAGCTTGAACTCTGGGGCCAACGTCCTGACTTTC
CDR3: CASSLNSGANVLTF

D: TRBD1
J: TRBJ1-4
V: TRBV7-3
size: NA
DNA: TGTGCCAGCAGCTTTGGACAGGGAGGTAATGAAAAACTGTTTTTT
CDR3: CASSFGQGGNEKLFF

D: NA
J: TRBJ2-2
V: TRBV30
size: NA
DNA: TGTGCCTGGAGTGTACTGAGCACCGGGGAGCTGTTTTTT
CDR3: CAWSVLSTGELFF

D: NA
J: TRBJ1-4
V: TRBV2
size: NA
DNA: TGTGCCAGCAGTGAACGGCAGGATGGTGAAAAACTGTTTTTT
CDR3: CASSERQDGEKLFF

D: NA
J: TRBJ1-3
V: TRBV7-9
size: few
DNA: TGTGCCGATAGCTCTGGAAACACCATATATTTT
CDR3: CADSSGNTIYF

D: TRBD2
J: TRBJ2-7
V: TRBV11-2
size: NA
DNA: TGTGCCAGCAGCTTGACTAGCAGCTACGAGCAGTACTTC
CDR3: CASSLTSSYEQYF

D: TRBD1
J: TRBJ1-5
V: TRBV7-3
size: few
DNA: TGTGCCAGCAGCCCCGCGATGGGACAGGGGCGTCAGCCCCAGCATTTT
CDR3: CASSPAMGQGRQPQHF

D: NA
J: TRBJ1-5
V: TRBV6-1
size: NA
DNA: TGTGCCAGCAGTTTTGGACCGACTCAGCCCCAGCATTTT
CDR3: CASSFGPTQPQHF

D: NA
J: TRBJ2-7
V: TRBV19
size: many
DNA: TGTGCCAGTAGTAAGGCCACTGAACCCTTCCACGAGCAGTACTTC
CDR3: CASSKATEPFHEQYF

D: NA
J: TRBJ2-7
V: TRBV10-3
size: few
DNA: TGTGCCATCTCGGGGGACCACGAGCAGTACTTC
CDR3: CAISGDHEQYF

D: NA
J: TRBJ2-3
V: TRBV6-5
size: NA
DNA: TGTGCCAGCAGTGTTGGGGCCACAGATACGCAGTATTTT
CDR3: CASSVGATDTQYF

D: NA
J: TRBJ1-1
V: TRBV19
size: NA
DNA: TGTGCCAGTAGCGAGGGGGGACTGAACACTGAAGCTTTCTTT
CDR3: CASSEGGLNTEAFF

D: NA
J: TRBJ2-1
V: TRBV28
size: few
DNA: TGTGCCAGCAGTTTACCGAGCTCCTACAATGAGCAGTTCTTC
CDR3: CASSLPSSYNEQFF

D: NA
J: TRBJ1-5
V: TRBV30
size: NA
DNA: TGTGCCTGGAGCGATCAGGAAAGGAGCAATCAGCCCCAGCATTTT
CDR3: CAWSDQERSNQPQHF

D: TRBD2
J: TRBJ2-7
V: TRBV25-1
size: many
DNA: TGTGCCACCAGAGAAGCGGGAGACGGCTCCTACGAGCAGTACTTC
CDR3: CATREAGDGSYEQYF

D: NA
J: TRBJ2-1
V: TRBV28
size: NA
DNA: TGTGCCAGCAGATTATTCTCAAGGGGAAGCGGCCAACCCAATGAGCAGTTCTTC
CDR3: CASRLFSRGSGQPNEQFF

D: TRBD2
J: TRBJ2-7
V: TRBV23-1
size: NA
DNA: TGCGCCAGCAGCCAAGTAGGACTAGCGGGGTCCTACGAGCAGTACTTC
CDR3: CASSQVGLAGSYEQYF

D: TRBD1
J: TRBJ2-5
V: TRBV9
size: NA
DNA: TGTGCCAGCAGCGCCGCCGGACAGGGGCTAGAGACCCAGTACTTC
CDR3: CASSAAGQGLETQYF

D: NA
J: TRBJ2-5
V: TRBV27
size: few
DNA: TGTGCCAGCAGTTCTCTGAAGGGGTCGGAGACCCAGTACTTC
CDR3: CASSSLKGSETQYF

D: NA
J: TRBJ1-5
V: TRBV10-3
size: NA
DNA: TGTGCCACAGCCACGGGCCCCAATCAGCCCCAGCATTTT
CDR3: CATATGPNQPQHF

D: NA
J: TRBJ2-5
V: TRBV5-1
size: NA
DNA: TGCGCCAGCAGCGGGACGGGACCGCAAGAGACCCAGTACTTC
CDR3: CASSGTGPQETQYF

D: TRBD2
J: TRBJ2-1
V: TRBV9
size: NA
DNA: TGTGCCAGCAGCGTAGCTAGCGGGAATTCCTACAATGAGCAGTTCTTC
CDR3: CASSVASGNSYNEQFF

D: TRBD1
J: TRBJ1-4
V: TRBV30
size: NA
DNA: TGTGCCTGGGGGCGGACAGGGGGAACTAATGAAAAACTGTTTTTT
CDR3: CAWGRTGGTNEKLFF

D: TRBD1
J: TRBJ2-3
V: TRBV23-1
size: once
DNA: TGCGCCAGCAGCCCCCCCCGGCAGGGGGCGGGTCAAGATACGCAGTATTTT
CDR3: CASSPPRQGAGQDTQYF

D: NA
J: TRBJ2-2
V: TRBV28
size: NA
DNA: TGTGCCAGCAGGTCTCCCGACTTGGCCGGGGAGCTGTTTTTT
CDR3: CASRSPDLAGELFF

D: NA
J: TRBJ2-3
V: TRBV5-1
size: few
DNA: TGCGCCAGCTCTGGAGGGGGGTATAGCACAGATACGCAGTATTTT
CDR3: CASSGGGYSTDTQYF

D: NA
J: TRBJ2-2
V: TRBV6-5
size: few
DNA: TGTGCCAGCAGTTATCAAACCGGGGAGCTGTTTTTT
CDR3: CASSYQTGELFF

D: NA
J: TRBJ1-5
V: TRBV6-5
size: NA
DNA: TGTGCCAGCAGCTCCGGACTGCCCGGCAATCAGCCCCAGCATTTT
CDR3: CASSSGLPGNQPQHF

D: NA
J: TRBJ2-7
V: TRBV28
size: few
DNA: TGTGCCAGCAGAAAAATTGGACAGATTAACTACGAGCAGTACTTC
CDR3: CASRKIGQINYEQYF

D: TRBD1
J: TRBJ2-1
V: TRBV7-2
size: few
DNA: TGTGCCAGCAGTGTGCGGGGAGGACAGGGGCCCGATGAGCAGTTCTTC
CDR3: CASSVRGGQGPDEQFF

D: NA
J: TRBJ1-1
V: TRBV6-6
size: few
DNA: TGTGCCAGCAAGCAGCAAATGAACACTGAAGCTTTCTTT
CDR3: CASKQQMNTEAFF

D: TRBD1
J: TRBJ2-3
V: TRBV5-8
size: few
DNA: TGTGCCAGCAGCTTGCAGACAGGGAAGGATACGCAGTATTTT
CDR3: CASSLQTGKDTQYF

D: TRBD1
J: TRBJ1-3
V: TRBV15
size: NA
DNA: TGTGCCACCAGCAGTGGGCCACAGGGGAGATCTGGAAACACCATATATTTT
CDR3: CATSSGPQGRSGNTIYF

D: NA
J: TRBJ2-7
V: TRBV18
size: few
DNA: TGTGCCAGCTCACTCTCAGACGAGCAGTACTTC
CDR3: CASSLSDEQYF

D: NA
J: TRBJ2-2
V: TRBV11-2
size: NA
DNA: TGTGCCAGCAGCAGAAATACGGGATCGGACACCGGGGAGCTGTTTTTT
CDR3: CASSRNTGSDTGELFF

D: TRBD2
J: TRBJ2-3
V: TRBV7-2
size: few
DNA: TGTGCCAGCAGCTTACTAGCGGGACAAGATACGCAGTATTTT
CDR3: CASSLLAGQDTQYF

D: NA
J: TRBJ1-1
V: TRBV20-1
size: few
DNA: TGCAGTGCTAGAGGGGGTGAAGCTTTCTTT
CDR3: CSARGGEAFF

D: NA
J: TRBJ1-5
V: TRBV7-2
size: NA
DNA: TGTGCCAGCAGCTTAACAGGTCAGCCCCAGCATTTT
CDR3: CASSLTGQPQHF

D: NA
J: TRBJ2-3
V: TRBV6-6
size: once
DNA: TGTGCCAGCAGAAAAACAGTCACAGATACGCAGTATTTT
CDR3: CASRKTVTDTQYF

D: NA
J: TRBJ1-5
V: TRBV18
size: NA
DNA: TGTGCCAGCTCACCGGACGGCAATCAGCCCCAGCATTTT
CDR3: CASSPDGNQPQHF